This T cell receptor (beta chain) originates from a study of blood T cell repertoires in COVID-19. TCRdb's copy holds only in-frame clones and misses some; the assay was immunoSEQ multiplex PCR. The sample carries about 110,000 clones, 70% to 90% recorded once. V shed 3 bases, J shed 2 bases, and the junction held 7 bases outside the gene matches. Germline CDR1 and CDR2: SGHRS and YFSETQ. This CDR3 comprises 18 residues. The sequence came from a human donor in a cohort sampled during active COVID-19. The chain carries TRBV5-1 and TRBJ2-6, with 11 bases that match TRBD1. The specimen was peripheral blood. CDR3 sequence (DNA): TGCGCCAGCAGCTCGACCTGGACAGGGGGCACTGGGGCCAACGTCCTGACTTTC. It specifies CASSSTWTGGTGANVLTF.